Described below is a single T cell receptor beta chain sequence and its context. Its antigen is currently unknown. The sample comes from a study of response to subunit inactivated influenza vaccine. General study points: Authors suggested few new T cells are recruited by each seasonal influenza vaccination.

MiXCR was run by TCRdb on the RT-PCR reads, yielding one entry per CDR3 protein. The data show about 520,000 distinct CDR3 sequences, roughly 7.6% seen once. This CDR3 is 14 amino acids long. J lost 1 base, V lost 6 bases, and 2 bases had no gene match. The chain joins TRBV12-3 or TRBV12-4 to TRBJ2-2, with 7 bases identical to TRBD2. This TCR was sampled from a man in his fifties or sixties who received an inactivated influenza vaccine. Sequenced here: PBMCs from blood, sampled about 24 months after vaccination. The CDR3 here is CASRRGRNTGELFF. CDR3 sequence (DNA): TGTGCCAGCAGGCGGGGGAGGAACACCGGGGAGCTGTTTTTT.